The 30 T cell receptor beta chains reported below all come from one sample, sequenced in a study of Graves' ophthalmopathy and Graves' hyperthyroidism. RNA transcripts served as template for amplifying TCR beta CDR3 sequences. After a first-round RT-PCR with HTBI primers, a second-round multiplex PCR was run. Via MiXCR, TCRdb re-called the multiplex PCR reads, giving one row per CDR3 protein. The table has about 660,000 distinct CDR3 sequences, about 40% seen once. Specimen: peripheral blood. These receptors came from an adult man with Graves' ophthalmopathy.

CDR3 residues: CASSTDISSYEQYF. CDR3 sequence (DNA): TGTGCCAGCAGCACTGACATATCCTCCTACGAGCAGTACTTC. This chain uses TRBV5-4 with TRBJ2-7; no reliable D call. Deletions cut 4 bases from V and 0 bases from J, with 11 bases between. The germline V gene has CDR1 SGHNT and CDR2 YYREEE (reference sequence). The CDR3 is 14 residues long. The variable domain in full, with the rest retrieved from reference TRBV5-4 and TRBJ2-7, is ETGVTQSPTHLIKTRGQQVTLRCSSQSGHNTVSWYQQALGQGPQFIFQYYREEENGRGNFPPRFSGLQFPNYSSELNVNALELDDSALYLCASSTDISSYEQYFGPGTRLTVT.

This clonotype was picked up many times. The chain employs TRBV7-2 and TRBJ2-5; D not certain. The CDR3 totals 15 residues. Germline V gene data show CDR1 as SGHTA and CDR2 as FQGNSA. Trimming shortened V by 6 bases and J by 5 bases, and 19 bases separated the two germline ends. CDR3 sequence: CASSWSQSAWETQYF. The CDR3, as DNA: TGTGCCAGCAGTTGGTCTCAATCGGCATGGGAGACCCAGTACTTC.

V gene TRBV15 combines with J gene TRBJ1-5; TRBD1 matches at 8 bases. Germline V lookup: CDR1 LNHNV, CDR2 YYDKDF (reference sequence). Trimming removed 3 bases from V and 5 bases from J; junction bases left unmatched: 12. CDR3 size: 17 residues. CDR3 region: CATSSHINSGGYQPQHF. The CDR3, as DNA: TGTGCCACCAGCAGCCATATTAACTCAGGGGGCTATCAGCCCCAGCATTTT.

CDR3 residues: CASSTGTGGRHF. The CDR3 DNA reads as TGTGCCAGTAGTACCGGGACAGGGGGCCGGCATTTT. This chain links TRBV19 with TRBJ1-5; 12 bases match TRBD1. The CDR3 totals 12 residues. Germline V gene data show CDR1 as LNHDA and CDR2 as SQIVND (reference sequence). V was clipped by 4 bases and J by 15 bases; unmatched bases: 4.

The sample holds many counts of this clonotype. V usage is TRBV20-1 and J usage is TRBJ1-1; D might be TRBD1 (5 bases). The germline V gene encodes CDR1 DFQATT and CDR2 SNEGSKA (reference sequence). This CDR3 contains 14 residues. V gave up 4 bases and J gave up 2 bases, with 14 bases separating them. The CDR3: CSAKGRERNTEAFF. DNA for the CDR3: TGCAGTGCTAAAGGCAGGGAGCGAAACACTGAAGCTTTCTTT.

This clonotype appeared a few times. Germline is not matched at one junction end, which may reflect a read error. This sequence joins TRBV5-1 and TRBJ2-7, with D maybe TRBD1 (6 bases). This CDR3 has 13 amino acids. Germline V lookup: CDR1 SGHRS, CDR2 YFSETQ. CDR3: CASISDSRYEQYF. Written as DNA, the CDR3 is TGTGCCAGCATCTCGGACAGCCGCTACGAGCAGTACTTC.

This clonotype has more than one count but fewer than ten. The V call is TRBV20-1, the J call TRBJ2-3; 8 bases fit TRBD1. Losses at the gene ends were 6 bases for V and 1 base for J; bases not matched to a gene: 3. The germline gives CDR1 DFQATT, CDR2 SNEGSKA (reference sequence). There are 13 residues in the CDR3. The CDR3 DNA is TGCAGTGCCTTGACAGGGGGCACAGATACGCAGTATTTT. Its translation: CSALTGGTDTQYF.

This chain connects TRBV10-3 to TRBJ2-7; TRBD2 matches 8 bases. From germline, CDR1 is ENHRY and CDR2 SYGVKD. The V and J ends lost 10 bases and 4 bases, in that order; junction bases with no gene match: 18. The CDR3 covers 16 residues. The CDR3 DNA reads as TGTGCCAGCAGCCTCAACCCGGGAGGGCCGTTATACGAGCAGTACTTC. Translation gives CASSLNPGGPLYEQYF.

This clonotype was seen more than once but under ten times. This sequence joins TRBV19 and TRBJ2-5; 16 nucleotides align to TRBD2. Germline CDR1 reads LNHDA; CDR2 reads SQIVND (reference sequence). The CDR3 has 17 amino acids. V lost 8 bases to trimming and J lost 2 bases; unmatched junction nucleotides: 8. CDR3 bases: TGTGCCAGTGGATCACCGGGACTAGCGGGAGGGCAAGAGACCCAGTACTTC. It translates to CASGSPGLAGGQETQYF.

CDR3 protein: CASRPDRVNYGYTF. The CDR3 nucleotides are TGTGCCAGCAGACCGGACAGGGTTAACTATGGCTACACCTTC. This chain joins TRBV25-1 and TRBJ1-2; 8 nucleotides align to TRBD1. CDR1 and CDR2 (germline): MGHDK, SYGVNS. The CDR3 extends over 14 amino acids. J lost 1 base, V lost 6 bases, and 4 bases had no gene match.

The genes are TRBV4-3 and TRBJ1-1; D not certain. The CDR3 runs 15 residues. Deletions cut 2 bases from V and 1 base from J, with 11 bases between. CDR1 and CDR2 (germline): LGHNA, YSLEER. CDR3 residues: CASSQRQDQNTEAFF. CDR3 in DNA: TGCGCCAGCAGCCAACGGCAGGACCAGAACACTGAAGCTTTCTTT.

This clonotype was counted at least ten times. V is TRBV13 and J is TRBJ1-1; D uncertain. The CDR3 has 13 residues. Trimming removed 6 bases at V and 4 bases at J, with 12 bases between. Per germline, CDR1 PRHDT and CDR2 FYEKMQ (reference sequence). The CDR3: CASSIHRSTEAFF. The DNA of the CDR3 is TGTGCCAGCAGTATTCACAGAAGCACTGAAGCTTTCTTT.

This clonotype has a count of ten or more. CDR3 coding DNA: TGTGCCAGCAGTTTTAGGGGTTCCCAGTACTTC. Its translation is CASSFRGSQYF. The chain has TRBV12-3 or TRBV12-4 and TRBJ2-5; D perhaps matches TRBD1 (5 bases). The CDR3 consists of 11 residues. V lost 3 bases to trimming and J lost 9 bases, with 8 bases between them.

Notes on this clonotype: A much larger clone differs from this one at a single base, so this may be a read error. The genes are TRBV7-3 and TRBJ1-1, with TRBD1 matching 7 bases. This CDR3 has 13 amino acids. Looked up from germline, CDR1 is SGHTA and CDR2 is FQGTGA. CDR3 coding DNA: TGTGCCAGCAGCGTAGGAGGGGGCCCTGAAGCTTGCTTT. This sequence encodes CASSVGGGPEACF.

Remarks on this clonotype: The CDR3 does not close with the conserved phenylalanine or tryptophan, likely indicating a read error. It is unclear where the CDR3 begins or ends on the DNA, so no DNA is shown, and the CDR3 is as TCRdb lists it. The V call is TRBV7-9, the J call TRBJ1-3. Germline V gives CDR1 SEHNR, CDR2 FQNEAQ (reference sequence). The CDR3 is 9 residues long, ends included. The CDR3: CASSFPTRT.

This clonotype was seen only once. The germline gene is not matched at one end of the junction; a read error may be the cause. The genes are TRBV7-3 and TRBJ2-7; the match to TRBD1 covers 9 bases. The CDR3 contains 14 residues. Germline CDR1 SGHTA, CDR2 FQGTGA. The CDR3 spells CASSQPTGGDEQYF. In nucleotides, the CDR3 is TGCGCCAGCAGCCAACCGACAGGGGGTGACGAGCAGTACTTC. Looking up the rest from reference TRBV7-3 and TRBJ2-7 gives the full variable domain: GAGVSQTPSNKVTEKGKYVELRCDPISGHTALYWYRQSLGQGPEFLIYFQGTGAADDSGLPNDRFFAVRPEGSVSTLKIQRTERGDSAVYLCASSQPTGGDEQYFGPGTRLTVT.

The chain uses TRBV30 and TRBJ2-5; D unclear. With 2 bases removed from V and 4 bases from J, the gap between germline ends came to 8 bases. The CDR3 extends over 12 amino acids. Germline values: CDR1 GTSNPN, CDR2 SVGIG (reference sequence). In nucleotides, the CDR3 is TGTGCCTGGAGTTTATATGGAGAGACCCAGTACTTC. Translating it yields CAWSLYGETQYF.

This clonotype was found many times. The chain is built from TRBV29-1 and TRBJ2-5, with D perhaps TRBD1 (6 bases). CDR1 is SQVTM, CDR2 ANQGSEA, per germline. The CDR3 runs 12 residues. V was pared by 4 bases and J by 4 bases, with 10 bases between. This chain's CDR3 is CSVGQGRETQYF. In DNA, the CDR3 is TGCAGCGTTGGGCAGGGGAGAGAGACCCAGTACTTC.

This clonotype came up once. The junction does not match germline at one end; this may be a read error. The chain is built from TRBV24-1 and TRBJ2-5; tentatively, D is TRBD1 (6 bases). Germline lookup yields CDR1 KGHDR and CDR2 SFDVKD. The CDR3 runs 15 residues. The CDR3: CASSPGQTSQETQYF. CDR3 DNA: TGTGCCAGCAGTCCCGGACAGACCTCCCAAGAGACCCAGTACTTC.

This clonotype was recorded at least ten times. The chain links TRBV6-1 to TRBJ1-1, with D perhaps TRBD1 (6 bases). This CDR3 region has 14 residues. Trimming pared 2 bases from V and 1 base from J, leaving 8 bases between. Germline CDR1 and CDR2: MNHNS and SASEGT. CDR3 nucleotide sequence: TGTGCCAGCAGTGAATGGGGGCCGAACACTGAAGCTTTCTTT. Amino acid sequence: CASSEWGPNTEAFF.

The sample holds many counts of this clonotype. Here the CDR3 reads CSAEPGQSYEQYF. DNA of the CDR3: TGCAGTGCTGAGCCGGGACAGTCCTACGAGCAGTACTTC. This chain uses TRBV20-1 with TRBJ2-7, with 7 bases lining up with TRBD1. The CDR3 has 13 residues. The J segment lost 1 base and the V segment lost 5 bases, leaving 5 bases of the junction unmatched. Germline V lookup: CDR1 DFQATT, CDR2 SNEGSKA (reference sequence).

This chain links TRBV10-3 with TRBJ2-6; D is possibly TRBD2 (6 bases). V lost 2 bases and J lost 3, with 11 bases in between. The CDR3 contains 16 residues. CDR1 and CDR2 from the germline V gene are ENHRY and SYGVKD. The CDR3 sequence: CAISEGEEDGANVLTF. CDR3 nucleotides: TGTGCCATCAGTGAGGGGGAGGAGGATGGGGCCAACGTCCTGACTTTC.

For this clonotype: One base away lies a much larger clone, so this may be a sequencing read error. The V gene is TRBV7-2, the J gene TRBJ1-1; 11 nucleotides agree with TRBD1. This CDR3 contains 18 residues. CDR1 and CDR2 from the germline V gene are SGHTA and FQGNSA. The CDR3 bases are TGTGCCGGCAGCTTAGCCGGGACAGGGGGAGTCTTCAGCACTGAAGCTTTCTTT. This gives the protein CAGSLAGTGGVFSTEAFF.

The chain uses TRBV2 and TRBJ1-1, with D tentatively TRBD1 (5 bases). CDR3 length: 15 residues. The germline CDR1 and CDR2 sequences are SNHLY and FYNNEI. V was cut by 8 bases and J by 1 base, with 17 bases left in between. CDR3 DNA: TGTGCCAGCTCTCCGGTCCCCACAGGGAACACTGAAGCTTTCTTT. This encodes CASSPVPTGNTEAFF.

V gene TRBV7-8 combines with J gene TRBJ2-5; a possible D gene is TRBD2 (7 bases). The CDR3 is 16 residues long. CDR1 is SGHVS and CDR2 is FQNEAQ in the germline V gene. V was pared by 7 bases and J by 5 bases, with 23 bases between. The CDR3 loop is CASTRGGAEDYETQYF. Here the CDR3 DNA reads TGTGCCAGCACCCGTGGGGGGGCTGAGGACTACGAGACCCAGTACTTC.

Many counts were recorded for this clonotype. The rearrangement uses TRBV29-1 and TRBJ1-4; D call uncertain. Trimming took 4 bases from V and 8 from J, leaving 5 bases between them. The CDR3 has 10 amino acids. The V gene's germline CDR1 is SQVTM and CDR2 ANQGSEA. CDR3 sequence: CSVGVEKLFF. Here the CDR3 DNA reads TGCAGCGTTGGGGTGGAAAAACTGTTTTTT.

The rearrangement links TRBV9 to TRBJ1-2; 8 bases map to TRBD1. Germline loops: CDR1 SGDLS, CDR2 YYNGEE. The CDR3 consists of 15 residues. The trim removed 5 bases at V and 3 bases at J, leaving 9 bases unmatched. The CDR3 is CASSSGTGHYYGYTF. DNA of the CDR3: TGTGCCAGCAGTTCCGGGACAGGTCACTACTATGGCTACACCTTC.

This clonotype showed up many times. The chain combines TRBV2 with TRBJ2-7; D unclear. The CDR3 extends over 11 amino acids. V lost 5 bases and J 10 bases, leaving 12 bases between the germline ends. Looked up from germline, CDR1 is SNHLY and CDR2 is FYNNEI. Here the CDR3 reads CASSSQLGQYF. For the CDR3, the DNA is TGTGCCAGCAGTTCCCAGCTGGGTCAGTACTTC. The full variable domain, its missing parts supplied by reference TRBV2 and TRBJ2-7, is EPEVTQTPSHQVTQMGQEVILRCVPISNHLYFYWYRQILGQKVEFLVSFYNNEISEKSEIFDDQFSVERPDGSNFTLKIRSTKLEDSAMYFCASSSQLGQYFGPGTRLTVT.

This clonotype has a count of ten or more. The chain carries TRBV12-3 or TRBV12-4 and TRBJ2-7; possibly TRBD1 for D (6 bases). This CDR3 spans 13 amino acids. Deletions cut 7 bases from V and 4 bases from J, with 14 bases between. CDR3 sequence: CASTTGIGYEQYF. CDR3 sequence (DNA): TGTGCCAGCACAACAGGGATCGGTTACGAGCAGTACTTC.

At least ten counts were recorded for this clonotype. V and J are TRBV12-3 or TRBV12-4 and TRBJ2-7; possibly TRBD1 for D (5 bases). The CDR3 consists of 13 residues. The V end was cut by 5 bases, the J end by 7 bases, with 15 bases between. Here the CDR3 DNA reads TGTGCCAGCAGTCCTAGGGATTCAGGGGAGCAGTACTTC. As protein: CASSPRDSGEQYF.